This T cell receptor beta chain was documented in a study of radiation and T cells in renal cell carcinoma. Study results and caveats: In blood, top tumor clones expanded by 2 weeks, shrinking by 4.

Here immunoSEQ multiplex PCR was the method, and the copy in TCRdb shows in-frame clones only, minus some. The sample yields fewer than 80,000 clones, approximately 87% seen once. The time point here: blood 4 weeks post-SBRT, at nephrectomy. Described treatment: 15 Gy SBRT to primary tumor, nephrectomy 4 weeks later. Nephrectomy followed 15 Gy stereotactic body radiation by 4 weeks. In this sample, this clone turned up a few times. Its antigen is still unknown. The CDR3 length is 14 residues. Trimming took 7 bases from V and 6 from J, leaving 13 bases between them. The germline CDR1 and CDR2 sequences are SNHLY and FYNNEI.

The receptor comes from a woman in her sixties with renal cell carcinoma. The sequences come from blood, collected from a patient whose treatment included radiotherapy and nephrectomy. This chain connects TRBV2 to TRBJ1-6; the D is unclear. The CDR3 DNA reads TGTGCCAGCACCCCGGGGTCCGCTAATTCACCCCTCCACTTT. Translating gives CASTPGSANSPLHF. Filled out from reference TRBV2 and TRBJ1-6, the complete variable domain reads EPEVTQTPSHQVTQMGQEVILRCVPISNHLYFYWYRQILGQKVEFLVSFYNNEISEKSEIFDDQFSVERPDGSNFTLKIRSTKLEDSAMYFCASTPGSANSPLHFGNGTRLTVT.